This TCR beta chain came from a study of T cell responses to AZD1222 COVID-19 vaccine. Findings of the study overall: The study found Spike-specific TCR breadth and depth rose after two AZD1222 doses. Most donors were white British and more were female, and clonal diversity was possibly underestimated. Vaccine-associated CD4 TCRs ranged over spike, dominating at 160-218 and 743-854. The repertoires were collected only after the peak T cell response.

Trimming stripped 2 bases from V and 0 bases from J, with 14 bases between. Germline V gene data show CDR1 as SGHTA and CDR2 as FQGNSA. The CDR3 covers 17 residues. Clones were read by immunoSEQ multiplex PCR, and TCRdb kept only the in-frame ones, dropping some. The profile shows 90,000 to 120,000 clones, about 95% of them singletons. As regards this clone: Antigen: not known.

The sample in question was peripheral blood, obtained on day 0 of AZD1222 vaccination. The V call is TRBV7-2, the J call TRBJ2-1; possible D gene TRBD2, 6 bases. This clonotype was sampled from an adult in good health. This CDR3 reads CASSLTGLRGSYNEQFF. CDR3 nucleotide sequence: TGTGCCAGCAGCTTAACCGGACTACGAGGCTCCTACAATGAGCAGTTCTTC.